The 19 T cell receptor beta chains below were found in one sample sequenced in a study of CD4+ T cells in melanoma. The table came from immunoSEQ multiplex PCR; TCRdb's copy has only in-frame clones and leaves some out. This repertoire shows 20,000 or so clones, around 80% found once; its top ten account for 9% to 10%. The source of these receptors is a human donor with melanoma.

This clone was counted a few times. The V call is TRBV27, the J call TRBJ1-1; D possibly corresponds to TRBD1 (5 bases). Germline-derived CDR1 and CDR2 are MNHEY and SMNVEV (reference sequence). V lost 4 bases, J lost 0 bases, and 9 bases lay in between. The CDR3 spans 14 residues. The CDR3 DNA follows: TGTGCCAGCAGTTCGTGGGGCATGAACACTGAAGCTTTCTTT. It translates to CASSSWGMNTEAFF.

V usage is TRBV4-1 and J usage is TRBJ1-2; 9 bases agree with TRBD1. V dropped 3 bases and J dropped 4; count of bases not matched to a gene: 6. CDR3 length: 15 residues. The germline CDR1 and CDR2 sequences are MGHRA and YSYEKL. CDR3 residues: CASSQGDRAGYGYTF. The CDR3 DNA is TGCGCCAGCAGCCAGGGGGACAGGGCGGGCTATGGCTACACCTTC.

The table lists this clone with a count of one. The chain joins TRBV7-2 to TRBJ2-5; D is perhaps TRBD2 (7 bases). V was clipped by 2 bases and J by 5 bases, with 18 bases between them. Germline V CDR1 and CDR2: SGHTA, FQGNSA. This CDR3 spans 16 amino acids. This CDR3 reads CASSLWEPGGAETQYF. CDR3 DNA sequence: TGTGCCAGCAGCTTATGGGAGCCTGGGGGGGCCGAGACCCAGTACTTC.

The CDR3 spells CASSQGQGLTYEQYF. The DNA for the CDR3 is TGTGCCAGCAGCCAAGGACAGGGGCTCACCTACGAGCAGTACTTC. The rearrangement joins TRBV5-4 to TRBJ2-7; TRBD1 matches 9 bases. CDR1 SGHNT and CDR2 YYREEE come from the germline V gene (reference sequence). The CDR3 totals 15 residues. V dropped 4 bases and J dropped 2; count of bases not matched to a gene: 7. The full variable domain, rest sourced from reference TRBV5-4 and TRBJ2-7, is ETGVTQSPTHLIKTRGQQVTLRCSSQSGHNTVSWYQQALGQGPQFIFQYYREEENGRGNFPPRFSGLQFPNYSSELNVNALELDDSALYLCASSQGQGLTYEQYFGPGTRLTVT.

The sample holds a few counts of this clone. The chain is built from TRBV2 and TRBJ2-5; 10 nucleotides agree with TRBD2. V lost 5 bases and J lost 5; bases outside the gene matches: 8. Looked up from germline, CDR1 is SNHLY and CDR2 is FYNNEI. The length of the CDR3 is 15 residues. CDR3 sequence (DNA): TGTGCCAGCAGTCTTGTAGGGACTAGCGTGGAGACCCAGTACTTC. Translating it yields CASSLVGTSVETQYF.

The rearrangement links TRBV11-3 to TRBJ2-2, with D unclear. Trimming took 3 bases from V and 5 from J, leaving 7 bases between them. Germline lookup yields CDR1 SGHNT and CDR2 YENEEA. The CDR3 is 13 amino acids. The CDR3 bases are TGTGCCAGCAGCTTCGAAGGAACCGGGGAGCTGTTTTTT. It encodes CASSFEGTGELFF.

The gene calls are TRBV6-4 and TRBJ2-1; 9 positions agree with TRBD2. Trimming at V came to 6 bases and at J to 7 bases, leaving 10 bases not matched to a gene. The CDR3 is made up of 15 amino acids. Germline CDR1 MRHNA, CDR2 SNTAGT. CDR3 in amino acids: CASSLGAGGPNEQFF. The CDR3 DNA reads TGTGCCAGCAGCTTAGGGGCGGGGGGGCCAAATGAGCAGTTCTTC.

The J gene is TRBJ2-1, the V gene TRBV29-1; 10 nucleotides match TRBD2. The CDR3 contains 15 residues. Germline V CDR1 and CDR2: SQVTM, ANQGSEA. J lost 10 bases, V lost 6 bases, and 15 bases had no gene match. The CDR3 DNA sequence: TGCAGCGTCAGCCCCCAAAGCGGGGGGGCAGAGGAGCAGTTCTTC. Amino acids: CSVSPQSGGAEEQFF.

The J gene is TRBJ1-2, the V gene TRBV6-1; perhaps TRBD1 as D (6 bases). CDR1 is MNHNS and CDR2 is SASEGT in the germline V gene. Trimming shortened V by 7 bases and J by 3 bases, and 15 bases separated the two germline ends. The CDR3 has 14 residues. Here the CDR3 DNA reads TGTGCCAGCAAAGAACAGGGATTTGACTATGGCTACACCTTC. This encodes CASKEQGFDYGYTF.

J is TRBJ1-2 and V is TRBV15; TRBD1 matches 7 bases. The CDR3 consists of 17 residues. Germline V gene sequence: CDR1 LNHNV, CDR2 YYDKDF (reference sequence). J lost 6 bases, V lost 0 bases, and 13 bases had no gene match. The chain's CDR3 is CATSRDLVQGLVDGYTF. The CDR3 region has the DNA TGTGCCACCAGCAGAGATCTGGTACAGGGGTTAGTTGATGGCTACACCTTC.

This clone was observed a few times. The chain joins TRBV19 to TRBJ2-3; D call uncertain. The V gene lost 6 bases and the J gene lost 3 bases, with 10 bases spanning the gap. The CDR3 is 13 residues long. Looked up from germline, CDR1 is LNHDA and CDR2 is SQIVND (reference sequence). CDR3 nucleotide sequence: TGTGCCAGTAGCGCCCTAGTGACAGATACGCAGTATTTT. It translates to CASSALVTDTQYF.

The rearrangement joins TRBV19 to TRBJ1-1; no clear D gene. The germline gives CDR1 LNHDA, CDR2 SQIVND (reference sequence). V was clipped by 3 bases and J by 6 bases, with 5 bases between them. CDR3 length equals 11 residues. CDR3 nucleotide sequence: TGTGCCAGTAGTATGAAGGCTGAAGCTTTCTTT. Translated: CASSMKAEAFF.

The chain is built from TRBV19 and TRBJ1-1; D remains unclear. Germline V gene sequence: CDR1 LNHDA, CDR2 SQIVND (reference sequence). This CDR3 is built from 15 residues. Trimming took 4 bases from V and 4 from J, leaving 16 bases between them. CDR3 in DNA: TGTGCCAGTAGTACCGATGAAGGGATCTTCACTGAAGCTTTCTTT. Translating it yields CASSTDEGIFTEAFF.

The gene calls are TRBV5-4 and TRBJ1-1; 9 bases match TRBD1. Looked up from germline, CDR1 is SGHNT and CDR2 is YYREEE (reference sequence). V shed 5 bases, J shed 1 base, and the junction held 3 bases outside the gene matches. The CDR3 covers 14 residues. CDR3 in amino acids: CASRQGQGNTEAFF. DNA for the CDR3: TGTGCCAGCAGGCAGGGACAGGGGAACACTGAAGCTTTCTTT. Filled out from reference TRBV5-4 and TRBJ1-1, the complete variable domain reads ETGVTQSPTHLIKTRGQQVTLRCSSQSGHNTVSWYQQALGQGPQFIFQYYREEENGRGNFPPRFSGLQFPNYSSELNVNALELDDSALYLCASRQGQGNTEAFFGQGTRLTVV.

The chain links TRBV5-1 to TRBJ2-3; 7 bases are a match to TRBD2. J lost 0 bases, V lost 7 bases, and 11 bases had no gene match. This CDR3 has 16 amino acids. Per germline, CDR1 SGHRS and CDR2 YFSETQ. CDR3 in DNA: TGCGCCAGCGGGTCGTTGGCGGGGGTAAGCACAGATACGCAGTATTTT. Translation: CASGSLAGVSTDTQYF.

This clone was picked up one time. V gene TRBV5-1 combines with J gene TRBJ2-1, with 8 nucleotides matching TRBD2. The CDR3 has 16 amino acids. Germline trimming cut 4 bases from V and 2 bases from J; bases unmatched to any gene: 8. CDR1 and CDR2 from the germline V gene are SGHRS and YFSETQ. In DNA, the CDR3 is TGCGCCAGCAGCCTACGGGGGGGGAGTGCCTACAATGAGCAGTTCTTC. It specifies CASSLRGGSAYNEQFF.

The V and J genes are TRBV6-5 and TRBJ2-1; 8 bases agree with TRBD2. Germline loops: CDR1 MNHEY, CDR2 SVGAGI. The CDR3 consists of 15 residues. J was trimmed by 0 bases and V by 2 bases; bases with no gene match: 0. CDR3 sequence (DNA): TGTGCCAGCAGTTACGGGACTAGCTCCTACAATGAGCAGTTCTTC. It is translated as CASSYGTSSYNEQFF.

CDR3 sequence: CASRAYTEAFF. DNA for the CDR3: TGTGCCAGCAGGGCCTACACTGAAGCTTTCTTT. The chain combines TRBV25-1 with TRBJ1-1; no clear D. The V gene's germline CDR1 is MGHDK and CDR2 SYGVNS. The CDR3 is 11 residues long. V was pared by 6 bases and J by 3 bases, with 5 bases between.

The V and J genes are TRBV18 and TRBJ1-2, with 10 bases that match TRBD1. CDR3 length equals 15 residues. The germline CDR1 and CDR2 sequences are KGHSH and LQKENI. Unmatched junction bases numbered 8, after V lost 3 bases and J lost 7 bases. The CDR3 DNA follows: TGTGCCAGCTCACCGCCCGGCCGGGACAGGGGTGGCTACACCTTC. Its translation: CASSPPGRDRGGYTF.